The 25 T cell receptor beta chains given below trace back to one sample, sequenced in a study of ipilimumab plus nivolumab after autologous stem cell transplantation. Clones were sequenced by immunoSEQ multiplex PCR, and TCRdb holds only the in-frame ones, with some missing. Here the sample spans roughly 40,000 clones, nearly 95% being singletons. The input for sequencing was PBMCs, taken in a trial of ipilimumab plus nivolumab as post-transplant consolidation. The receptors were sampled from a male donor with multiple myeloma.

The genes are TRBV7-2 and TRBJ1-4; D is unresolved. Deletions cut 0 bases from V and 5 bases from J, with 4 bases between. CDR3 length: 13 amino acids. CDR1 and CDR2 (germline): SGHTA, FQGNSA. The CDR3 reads CASSLADNEKLFF. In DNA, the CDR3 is TGTGCCAGCAGCTTAGCGGACAATGAAAAACTGTTTTTT. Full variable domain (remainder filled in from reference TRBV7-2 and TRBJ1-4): GAGVSQSPSNKVTEKGKDVELRCDPISGHTALYWYRQSLGQGLEFLIYFQGNSAPDKSGLPSDRFSAERTGGSVSTLTIQRTQQEDSAVYLCASSLADNEKLFFGSGTQLSVL.

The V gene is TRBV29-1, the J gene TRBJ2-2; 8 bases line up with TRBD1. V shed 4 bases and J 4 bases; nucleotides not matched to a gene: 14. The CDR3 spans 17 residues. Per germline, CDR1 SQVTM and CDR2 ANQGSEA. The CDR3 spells CSVGSGVRTGFTGELFF. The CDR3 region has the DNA TGCAGCGTTGGTTCCGGGGTAAGGACAGGGTTCACCGGGGAGCTGTTTTTT.

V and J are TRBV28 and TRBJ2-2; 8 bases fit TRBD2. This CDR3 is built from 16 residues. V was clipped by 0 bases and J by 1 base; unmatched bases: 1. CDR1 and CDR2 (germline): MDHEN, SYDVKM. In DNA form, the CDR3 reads TGTGCCAGCAGTTTATGGACTAGCGTGAACACCGGGGAGCTGTTTTTT. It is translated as CASSLWTSVNTGELFF.

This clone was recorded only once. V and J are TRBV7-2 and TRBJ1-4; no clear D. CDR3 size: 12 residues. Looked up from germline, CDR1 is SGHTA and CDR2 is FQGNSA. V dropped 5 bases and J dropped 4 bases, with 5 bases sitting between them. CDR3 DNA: TGTGCCAGCAGCGCTTATAATGAAAAACTGTTTTTT. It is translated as CASSAYNEKLFF.

CDR3 sequence: CASSASSGGEGETQYF. The DNA of the CDR3 is TGTGCCAGCAGCGCCAGCAGCGGCGGAGAAGGAGAGACCCAGTACTTC. The rearrangement links TRBV9 to TRBJ2-5, with D possibly matching TRBD2 (5 bases). The V and J ends lost 3 bases and 4 bases respectively, with 19 bases between them. Germline V gene sequence: CDR1 SGDLS, CDR2 YYNGEE. The CDR3 sequence is 16 residues long.

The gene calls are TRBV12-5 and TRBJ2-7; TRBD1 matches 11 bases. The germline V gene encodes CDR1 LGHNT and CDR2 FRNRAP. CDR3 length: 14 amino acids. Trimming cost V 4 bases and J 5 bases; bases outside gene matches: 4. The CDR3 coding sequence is TGTGCTAGTGGTTCGGACAGGGGGCTGGACGAGCAGTACTTC. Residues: CASGSDRGLDEQYF.

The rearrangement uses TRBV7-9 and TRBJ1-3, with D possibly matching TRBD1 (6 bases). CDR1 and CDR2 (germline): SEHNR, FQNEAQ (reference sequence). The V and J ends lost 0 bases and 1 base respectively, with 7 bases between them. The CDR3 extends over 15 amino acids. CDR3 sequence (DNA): TGTGCCAGCAGCTTAGCAGGGGGGTCTGGAAACACCATATATTTT. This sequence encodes CASSLAGGSGNTIYF.

CDR3 region: CASSRDRGTIHNEQFF. The DNA of the CDR3 is TGTGCCAGCAGCAGGGACAGGGGGACGATCCACAATGAGCAGTTCTTC. This sequence joins TRBV5-6 and TRBJ2-1, with 11 bases matching TRBD1. This CDR3 has 16 amino acids. The germline gives CDR1 SGHDT, CDR2 YYEEEE. Trimming removed 4 bases from V and 5 bases from J; junction bases left unmatched: 8.

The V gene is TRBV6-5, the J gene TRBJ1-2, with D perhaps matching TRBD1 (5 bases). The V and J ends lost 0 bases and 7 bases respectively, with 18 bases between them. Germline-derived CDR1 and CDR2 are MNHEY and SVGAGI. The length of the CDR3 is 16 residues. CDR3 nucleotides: TGTGCCAGCAGTTACTCCGGGGGTGTTAGCGGTGGTGGCTACACCTTC. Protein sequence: CASSYSGGVSGGGYTF.

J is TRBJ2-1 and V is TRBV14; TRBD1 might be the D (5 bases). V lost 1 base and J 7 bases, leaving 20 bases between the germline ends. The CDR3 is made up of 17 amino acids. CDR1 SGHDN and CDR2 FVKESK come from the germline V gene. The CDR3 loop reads CASSQALEGAQENEQFF. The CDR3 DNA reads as TGTGCCAGCAGCCAAGCCCTTGAAGGGGCGCAGGAAAATGAGCAGTTCTTC.

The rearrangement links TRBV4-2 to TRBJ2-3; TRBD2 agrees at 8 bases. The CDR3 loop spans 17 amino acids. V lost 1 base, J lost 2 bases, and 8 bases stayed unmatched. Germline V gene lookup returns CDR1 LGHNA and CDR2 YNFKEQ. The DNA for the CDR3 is TGTGCCAGCAGCCAAGTGGGGACTAGTGGATTCACAGATACGCAGTATTTT. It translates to CASSQVGTSGFTDTQYF.

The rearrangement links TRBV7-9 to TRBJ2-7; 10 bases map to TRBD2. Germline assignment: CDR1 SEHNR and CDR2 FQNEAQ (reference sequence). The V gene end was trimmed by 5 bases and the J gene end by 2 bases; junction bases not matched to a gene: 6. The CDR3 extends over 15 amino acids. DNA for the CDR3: TGTGCCAGCAGCACCCTAGCGGGGGTGGCCTACGAGCAGTACTTC. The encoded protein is CASSTLAGVAYEQYF.

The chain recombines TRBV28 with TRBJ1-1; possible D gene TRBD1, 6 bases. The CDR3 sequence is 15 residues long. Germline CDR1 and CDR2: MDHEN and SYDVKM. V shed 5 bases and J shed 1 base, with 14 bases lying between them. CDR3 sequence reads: CASSLRTVKNTEAFF. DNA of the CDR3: TGTGCCAGCAGTCTGAGGACAGTCAAGAACACTGAAGCTTTCTTT. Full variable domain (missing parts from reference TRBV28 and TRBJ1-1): DVKVTQSSRYLVKRTGEKVFLECVQDMDHENMFWYRQDPGLGLRLIYFSYDVKMKEKGDIPEGYSVSREKKERFSLILESASTNQTSMYLCASSLRTVKNTEAFFGQGTRLTVV.

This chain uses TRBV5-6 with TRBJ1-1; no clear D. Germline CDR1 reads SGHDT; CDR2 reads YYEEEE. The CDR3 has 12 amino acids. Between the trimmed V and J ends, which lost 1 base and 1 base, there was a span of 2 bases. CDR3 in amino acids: CASSLSNTEAFF. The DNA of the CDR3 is TGTGCCAGCAGCTTGTCGAACACTGAAGCTTTCTTT. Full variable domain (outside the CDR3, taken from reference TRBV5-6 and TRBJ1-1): DAGVTQSPTHLIKTRGQQVTLRCSPKSGHDTVSWYQQALGQGPQFIFQYYEEEERQRGNFPDRFSGHQFPNYSSELNVNALLLGDSALYLCASSLSNTEAFFGQGTRLTVV.

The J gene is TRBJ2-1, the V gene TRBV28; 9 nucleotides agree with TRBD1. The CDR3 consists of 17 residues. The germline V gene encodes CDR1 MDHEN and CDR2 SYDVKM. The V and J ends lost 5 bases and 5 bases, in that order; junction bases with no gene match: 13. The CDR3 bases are TGTGCCAGCAGTAATCTAAACAGGGGGCGGGTGGACAATGAGCAGTTCTTC. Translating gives CASSNLNRGRVDNEQFF. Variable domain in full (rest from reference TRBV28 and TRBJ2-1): DVKVTQSSRYLVKRTGEKVFLECVQDMDHENMFWYRQDPGLGLRLIYFSYDVKMKEKGDIPEGYSVSREKKERFSLILESASTNQTSMYLCASSNLNRGRVDNEQFFGPGTRLTVL.

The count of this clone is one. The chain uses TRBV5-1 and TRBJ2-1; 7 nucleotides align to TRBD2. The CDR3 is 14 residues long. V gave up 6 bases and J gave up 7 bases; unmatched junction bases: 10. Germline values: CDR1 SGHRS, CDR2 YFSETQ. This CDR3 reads CASTLGLPLNEQFF. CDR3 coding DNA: TGCGCCAGCACCCTGGGACTACCTTTGAATGAGCAGTTCTTC.

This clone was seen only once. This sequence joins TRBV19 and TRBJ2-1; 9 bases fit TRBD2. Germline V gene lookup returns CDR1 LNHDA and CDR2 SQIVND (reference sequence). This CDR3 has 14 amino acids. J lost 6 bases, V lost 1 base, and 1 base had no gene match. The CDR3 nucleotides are TGTGCCAGTAGTATAGGACTAGCGGCCAATGAGCAGTTCTTC. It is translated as CASSIGLAANEQFF.

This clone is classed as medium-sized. Here the CDR3 reads CSARDARAQYF. DNA of the CDR3: TGCAGTGCTAGAGATGCCCGGGCCCAGTACTTC. The rearrangement uses TRBV20-1 and TRBJ2-5, with D unresolved. With 0 bases removed from V and 9 bases from J, the gap between germline ends came to 8 bases. The germline V gene has CDR1 DFQATT and CDR2 SNEGSKA (reference sequence). This CDR3 has 11 residues.

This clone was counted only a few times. The CDR3 bases are TGTGCCAGCCGCCGGGACAAGGGCTACGAGCAGTACTTC. Amino acid sequence: CASRRDKGYEQYF. This chain links TRBV6-1 with TRBJ2-7, with D possibly TRBD1 on 6 matching bases. CDR1 and CDR2 from the germline V gene are MNHNS and SASEGT. The germline V and J ends were trimmed by 8 bases and 3 bases, with 14 bases remaining between them. CDR3 size: 13 residues.

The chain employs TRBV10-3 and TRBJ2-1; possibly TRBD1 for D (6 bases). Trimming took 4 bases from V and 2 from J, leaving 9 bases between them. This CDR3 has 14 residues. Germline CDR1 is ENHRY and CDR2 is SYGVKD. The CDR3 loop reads CAISGDTTYNEQFF. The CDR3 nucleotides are TGTGCCATCAGTGGGGACACTACCTACAATGAGCAGTTCTTC.

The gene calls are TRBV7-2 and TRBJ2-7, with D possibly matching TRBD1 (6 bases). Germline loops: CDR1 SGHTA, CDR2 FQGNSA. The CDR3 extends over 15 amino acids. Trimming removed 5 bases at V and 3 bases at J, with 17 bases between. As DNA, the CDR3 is TGTGCCAGCAGCCCCCCTTACAGGGCACACTACGAGCAGTACTTC. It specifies CASSPPYRAHYEQYF.

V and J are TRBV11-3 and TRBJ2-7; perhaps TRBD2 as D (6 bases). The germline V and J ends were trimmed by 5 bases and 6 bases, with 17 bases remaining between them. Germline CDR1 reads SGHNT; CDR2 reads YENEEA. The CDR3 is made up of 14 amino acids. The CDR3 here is CASSVGGLASEQYF. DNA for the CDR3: TGTGCCAGCAGCGTCGGGGGACTGGCCTCCGAGCAGTACTTC.

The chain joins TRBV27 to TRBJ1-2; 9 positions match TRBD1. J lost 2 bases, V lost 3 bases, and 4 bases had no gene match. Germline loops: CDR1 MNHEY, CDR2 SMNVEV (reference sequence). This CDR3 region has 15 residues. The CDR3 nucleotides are TGTGCCAGCAGTTTGGGGGGGACAGGGAACTATGGCTACACCTTC. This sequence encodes CASSLGGTGNYGYTF.

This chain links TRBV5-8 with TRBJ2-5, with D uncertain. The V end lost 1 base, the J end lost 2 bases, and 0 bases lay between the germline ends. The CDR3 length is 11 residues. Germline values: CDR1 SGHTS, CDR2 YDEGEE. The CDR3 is CASSLQETQYF. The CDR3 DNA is TGTGCCAGCAGCTTGCAAGAGACCCAGTACTTC.

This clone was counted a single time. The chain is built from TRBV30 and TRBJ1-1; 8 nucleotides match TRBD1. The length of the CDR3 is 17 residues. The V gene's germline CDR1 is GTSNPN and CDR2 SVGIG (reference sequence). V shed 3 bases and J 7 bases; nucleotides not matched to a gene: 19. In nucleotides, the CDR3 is TGTGCCTGGAGAACGTGGGGACCGGGACAGGAAATATATGAAGCTTTCTTT. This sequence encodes CAWRTWGPGQEIYEAFF. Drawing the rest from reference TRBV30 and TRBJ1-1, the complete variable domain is SQTIHQWPATLVQPVGSPLSLECTVEGTSNPNLYWYRQAAGRGLQLLFYSVGIGQISSEVPQNLSASRPQDRQFILSSKKLLLSDSGFYLCAWRTWGPGQEIYEAFFGQGTRLTVV.